This record concerns one T cell receptor (beta chain) sequence. Antigen unknown. The data belong to a study of cytomegalovirus exposure and HLA in healthy donors. Notes on the study in general: Accurate predictions that matched the HLA-A and HLA-B alleles of most subjects were reportedly made from TCR beta sequences. Immune exposure information comprised only CMV serostatus. In a later analysis, V- and J-gene trimming of beta chains associated with a DCLRE1C missense variant, replicated independently.

The germline V and J ends were trimmed by 0 bases and 7 bases, with 15 bases remaining between them. The length of the CDR3 is 15 residues. Germline V lookup: CDR1 LGHNA, CDR2 YNFKEQ. PCR amplification relied on 60 Vbeta primers (plus 13 Jbeta primers). Here immunoSEQ multiplex PCR was the method, and the copy in TCRdb shows in-frame clones only, minus some. The table lists about 97,000 clones, 73% of them singletons. The sequence was collected from a man aged 40-49 years in good health and CMV-seronegative. Input material: PBMCs. The chain links TRBV4-2 to TRBJ2-5, with a tentative D call TRBD2 (5 bases). This chain's CDR3 is CASSQDQTVEGTQYF. CDR3 nucleotides: TGTGCCAGCAGCCAAGATCAAACCGTCGAGGGGACCCAGTACTTC.